This TCR beta chain was sequenced for a study of blood T cell repertoires in COVID-19. For the study at large: Acute and convalescent COVID-19 samples came from the United States, Italy and Spain. From T cells, B-cell-depleted T cells, or PBMCs came the material, which was cDNA or gDNA.

In Seattle, patients joined the study during active infection and were tracked longitudinally. As processed by the authors: Amplification of reference gene primers provided the estimated nucleated cell counts. Sequencing was performed with immunoSEQ multiplex PCR; in TCRdb, only in-frame clones are kept and a portion is missing. That table supplies the V and J calls and clone size; D and trimming were determined from the DNA. The data contain some 290,000 clones, roughly 90% of them seen just once; the ten biggest clones take up over 9%. In this sample, this clone turned up once. Germline V gives CDR1 SGHDN, CDR2 FVKESK. CDR3 length: 18 amino acids. V was cut by 5 bases and J by 0 bases, with 21 bases left in between.

V is TRBV14 and J is TRBJ2-3, with D perhaps TRBD1 (7 bases). Input material: peripheral blood. The TCR was taken from a woman aged 25-40 years with COVID-19, enrolled during active disease. The chain's CDR3 is CASSGRRGRRESTDTQYF. The DNA for the CDR3 is TGTGCCAGCAGCGGAAGGAGGGGGCGACGGGAGAGCACAGATACGCAGTATTTT.